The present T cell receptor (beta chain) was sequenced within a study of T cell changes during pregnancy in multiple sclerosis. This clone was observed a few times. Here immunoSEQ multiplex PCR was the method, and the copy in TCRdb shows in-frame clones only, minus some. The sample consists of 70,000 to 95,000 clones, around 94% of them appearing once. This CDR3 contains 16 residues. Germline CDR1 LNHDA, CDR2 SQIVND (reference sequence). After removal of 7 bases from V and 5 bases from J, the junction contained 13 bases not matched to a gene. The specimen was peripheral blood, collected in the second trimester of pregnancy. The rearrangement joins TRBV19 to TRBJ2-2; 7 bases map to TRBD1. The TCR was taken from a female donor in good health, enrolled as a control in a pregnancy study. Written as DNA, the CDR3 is TGTGCCAGTAAGGGGTCGGCAGGGGGTTTAACCGGGGAGCTGTTTTTT. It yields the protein CASKGSAGGLTGELFF.